This entry concerns a single T cell receptor (beta chain). Its antigen is undetermined. The data belong to a study of graft-versus-host responses after intestinal transplantation. In the study overall: Transplant types were multivisceral, liver-intestinal, or isolated intestinal.

Data came from immunoSEQ multiplex PCR; TCRdb stores just in-frame clones and leaves some out. The repertoire holds fewer than 120,000 clones, around 93% seen once, with 0.4% to 0.55% in the top ten. The starting material was unstimulated CD8+ T cells sorted from spleen or lymph node cells, obtained before intestinal transplant. The clonotype was recovered from a human donor who received an intestinal transplant.

CDR3 in amino acids: CASTSGGGFSGNTIYF. CDR3 nucleotides: TGTGCCAGTACTTCCGGGGGGGGATTCTCTGGAAACACCATATATTTT. V usage is TRBV2 and J usage is TRBJ1-3, with D perhaps TRBD1 (5 bases). The CDR3 contains 16 residues. Germline V gene lookup returns CDR1 SNHLY and CDR2 FYNNEI. V dropped 9 bases and J dropped 0 bases, with 18 bases sitting between them.